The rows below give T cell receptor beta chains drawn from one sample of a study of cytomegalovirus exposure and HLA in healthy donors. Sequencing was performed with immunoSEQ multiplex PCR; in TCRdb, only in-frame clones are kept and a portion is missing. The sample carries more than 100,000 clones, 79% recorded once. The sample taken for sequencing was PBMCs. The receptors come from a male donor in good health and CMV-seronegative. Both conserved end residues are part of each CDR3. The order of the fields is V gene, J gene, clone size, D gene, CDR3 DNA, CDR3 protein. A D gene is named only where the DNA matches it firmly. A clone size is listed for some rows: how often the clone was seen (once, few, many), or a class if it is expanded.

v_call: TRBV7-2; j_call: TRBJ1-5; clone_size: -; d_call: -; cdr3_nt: TGTGCCAGCAGCCCCCGGGGGGGCAATCAGCCCCAGCATTTT; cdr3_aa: CASSPRGGNQPQHF
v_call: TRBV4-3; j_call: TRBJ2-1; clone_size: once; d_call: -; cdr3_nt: TGCGCCAGCAGCCCAAGTTTGAGGTACAATGAGCAGTTCTTC; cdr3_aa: CASSPSLRYNEQFF
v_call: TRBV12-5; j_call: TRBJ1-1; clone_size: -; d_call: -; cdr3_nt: TGTGCTAGTGGGAACAGGTTCCCATATCCGGATGCCACTGAAGCTTTCTTT; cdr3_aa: CASGNRFPYPDATEAFF
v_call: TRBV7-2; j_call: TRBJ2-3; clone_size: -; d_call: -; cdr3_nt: TGTGCCAGCAGCTTAGAAACCGGGGCAGATACGCAGTATTTT; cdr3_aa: CASSLETGADTQYF
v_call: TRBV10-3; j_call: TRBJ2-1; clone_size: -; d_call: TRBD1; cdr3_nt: TGTGCCATCAGTGAGTCAGGTGGGACAGGGGGCTACAATGAGCAGTTCTTC; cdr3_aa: CAISESGGTGGYNEQFF
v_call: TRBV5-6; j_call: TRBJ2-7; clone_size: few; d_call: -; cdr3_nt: TGTGCCAGCAGCTTGGCCGCGGGACGACGGTACTTC; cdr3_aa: CASSLAAGRRYF
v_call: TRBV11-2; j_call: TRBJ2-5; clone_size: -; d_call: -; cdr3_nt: TGTGCCAGCAGTGGGACTCCGGAGACCCAGTACTTC; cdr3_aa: CASSGTPETQYF
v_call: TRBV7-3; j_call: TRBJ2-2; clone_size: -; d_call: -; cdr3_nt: TGTGCCAGCAGCCCCCTAAGGAACACCGGGGAGCTGTTTTTT; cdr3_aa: CASSPLRNTGELFF
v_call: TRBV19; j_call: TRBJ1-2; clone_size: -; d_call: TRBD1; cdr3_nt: TGTGCCAGTAGTATATTTGGACAGGGGGACTATGGCTACACCTTC; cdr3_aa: CASSIFGQGDYGYTF
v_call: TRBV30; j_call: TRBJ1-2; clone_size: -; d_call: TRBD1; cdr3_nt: TGTGCCTGGAGTGTACAGGGGGCGCGTGGCTACACCTTC; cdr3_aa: CAWSVQGARGYTF
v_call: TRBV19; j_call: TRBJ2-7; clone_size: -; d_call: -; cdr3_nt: TGTGCCAGTAGTGCCGGGGAATCCTACGAGCAGTACTTC; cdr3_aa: CASSAGESYEQYF
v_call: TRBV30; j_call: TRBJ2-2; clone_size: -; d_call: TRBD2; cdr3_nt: TGTGCCTTGACTAGCGGGGGGGCCGGGGAGCTGTTTTTT; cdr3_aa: CALTSGGAGELFF
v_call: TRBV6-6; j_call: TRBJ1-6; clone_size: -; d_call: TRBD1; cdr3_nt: TGTGCCAGCAGTACGACAGGGGGTAGGAATTCACCCCTCCACTTT; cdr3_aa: CASSTTGGRNSPLHF
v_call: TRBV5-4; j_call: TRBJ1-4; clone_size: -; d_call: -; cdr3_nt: TGTGCCAGCAGCTTGGGGGGGGAAGGTGAAGAACTGTTTTTT; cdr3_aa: CASSLGGEGEELFF
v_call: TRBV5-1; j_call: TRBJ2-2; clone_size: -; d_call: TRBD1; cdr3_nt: TGCGCCAGCAGCCCCGGGACAGAGGGGACCGGGGAGCTGTTTTTT; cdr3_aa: CASSPGTEGTGELFF